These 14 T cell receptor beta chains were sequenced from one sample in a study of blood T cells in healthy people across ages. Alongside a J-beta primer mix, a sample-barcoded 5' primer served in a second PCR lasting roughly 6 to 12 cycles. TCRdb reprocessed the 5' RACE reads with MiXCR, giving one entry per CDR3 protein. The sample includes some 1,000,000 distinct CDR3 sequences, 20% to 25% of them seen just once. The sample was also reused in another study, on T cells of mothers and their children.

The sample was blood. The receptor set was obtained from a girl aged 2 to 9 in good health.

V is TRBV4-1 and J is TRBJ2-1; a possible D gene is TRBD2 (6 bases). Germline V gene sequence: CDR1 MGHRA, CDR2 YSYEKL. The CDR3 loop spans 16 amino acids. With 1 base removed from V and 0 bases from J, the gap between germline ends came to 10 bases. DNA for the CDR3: TGCGCCAGCAGCCAAGTTGACGGGAGCTCCTACAATGAGCAGTTCTTC. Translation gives CASSQVDGSSYNEQFF.

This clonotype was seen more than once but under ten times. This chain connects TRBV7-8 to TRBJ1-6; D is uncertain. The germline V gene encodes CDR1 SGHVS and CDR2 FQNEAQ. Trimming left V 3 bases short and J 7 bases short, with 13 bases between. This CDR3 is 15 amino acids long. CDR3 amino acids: CASSFWTDFNSPLHF. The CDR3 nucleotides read TGTGCCAGCAGCTTTTGGACTGACTTCAATTCACCCCTCCACTTT.

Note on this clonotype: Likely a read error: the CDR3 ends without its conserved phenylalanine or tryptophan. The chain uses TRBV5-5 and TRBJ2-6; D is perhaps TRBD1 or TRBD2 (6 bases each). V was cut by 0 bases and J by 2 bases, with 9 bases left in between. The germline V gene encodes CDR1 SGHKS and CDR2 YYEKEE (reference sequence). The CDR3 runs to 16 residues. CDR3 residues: CASSLVGGPGANVLTS. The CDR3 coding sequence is TGTGCCAGCAGCTTGGTGGGGGGCCCTGGGGCCAACGTCCTGACTTCC.

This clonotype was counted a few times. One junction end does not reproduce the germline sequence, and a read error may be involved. CDR3 in DNA: TGCGCTAGTGACTGGGGACTAGCGGGACCCAATGAGCAGTTCTTC. Protein sequence: CASDWGLAGPNEQFF. This rearrangement joins TRBV12-5 to TRBJ2-1; 13 positions agree with TRBD2. Germline-derived CDR1 and CDR2 are LGHNT and FRNRAP. CDR3 size: 15 residues. The variable domain in full, with the rest retrieved from reference TRBV12-5 and TRBJ2-1, is DARVTQTPRHKVTEMGQEVTMRCQPILGHNTVFWYRQTMMQGLELLAYFRNRAPLDDSGMPKDRFSAEMPDATLATLKIQPSEPRDSAVYFCASDWGLAGPNEQFFGPGTRLTVL.

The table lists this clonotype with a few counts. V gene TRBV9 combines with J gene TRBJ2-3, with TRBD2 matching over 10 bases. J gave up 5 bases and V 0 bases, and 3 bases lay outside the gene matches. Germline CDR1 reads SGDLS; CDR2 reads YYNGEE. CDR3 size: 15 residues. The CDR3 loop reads CASSVVGLAQDTQYF. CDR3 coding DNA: TGTGCCAGCAGCGTAGTGGGACTAGCGCAAGATACGCAGTATTTT.

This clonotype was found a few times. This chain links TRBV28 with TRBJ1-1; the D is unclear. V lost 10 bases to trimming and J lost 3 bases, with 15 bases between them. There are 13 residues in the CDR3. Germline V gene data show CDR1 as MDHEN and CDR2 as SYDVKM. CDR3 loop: CATVGGGYTEAFF. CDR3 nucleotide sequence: TGTGCCACCGTAGGAGGAGGGTACACTGAAGCTTTCTTT. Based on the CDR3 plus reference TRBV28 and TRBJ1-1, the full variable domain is DVKVTQSSRYLVKRTGEKVFLECVQDMDHENMFWYRQDPGLGLRLIYFSYDVKMKEKGDIPEGYSVSREKKERFSLILESASTNQTSMYLCATVGGGYTEAFFGQGTRLTVV.

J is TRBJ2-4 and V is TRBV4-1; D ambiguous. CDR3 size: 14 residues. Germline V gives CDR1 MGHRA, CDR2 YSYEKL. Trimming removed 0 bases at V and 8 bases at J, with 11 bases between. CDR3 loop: CASSQEASWDIQYF. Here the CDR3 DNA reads TGCGCCAGCAGCCAAGAGGCTAGTTGGGACATTCAGTACTTC.

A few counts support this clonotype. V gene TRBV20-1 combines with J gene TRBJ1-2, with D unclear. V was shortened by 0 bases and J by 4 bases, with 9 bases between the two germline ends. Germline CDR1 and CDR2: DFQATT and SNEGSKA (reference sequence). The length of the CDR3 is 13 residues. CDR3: CSARDPGSYGYTF. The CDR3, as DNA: TGCAGTGCTAGAGATCCAGGAAGCTATGGCTACACCTTC.

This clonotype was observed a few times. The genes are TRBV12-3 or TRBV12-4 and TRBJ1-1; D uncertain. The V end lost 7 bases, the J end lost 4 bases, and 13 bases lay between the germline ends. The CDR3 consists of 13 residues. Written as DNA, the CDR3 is TGTGCCAGCACCCTGACCCTGGGCACTGAAGCTTTCTTT. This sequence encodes CASTLTLGTEAFF.

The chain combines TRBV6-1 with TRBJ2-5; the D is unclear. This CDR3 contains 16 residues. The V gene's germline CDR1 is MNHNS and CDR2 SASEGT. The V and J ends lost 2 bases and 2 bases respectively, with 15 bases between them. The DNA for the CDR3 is TGTGCCAGCAGTGAAAAAGCAGAAAACAAACAAGAGACCCAGTACTTC. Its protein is CASSEKAENKQETQYF.

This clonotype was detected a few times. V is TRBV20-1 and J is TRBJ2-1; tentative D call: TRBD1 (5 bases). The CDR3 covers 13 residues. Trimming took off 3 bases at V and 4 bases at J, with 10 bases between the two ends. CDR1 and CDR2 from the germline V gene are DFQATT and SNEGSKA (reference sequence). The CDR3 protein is CSARVDRYNEQFF. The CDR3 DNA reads TGCAGTGCTAGGGTAGACAGATACAATGAGCAGTTCTTC.

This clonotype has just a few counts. Written as DNA, the CDR3 is TGCAGTGCTAGGGGCTTACAAGAGACCCAGTACTTC. It specifies CSARGLQETQYF. The V and J genes are TRBV20-1 and TRBJ2-5, with unresolved D. Looked up from germline, CDR1 is DFQATT and CDR2 is SNEGSKA (reference sequence). The CDR3 runs to 12 residues. The V end lost 3 bases, the J end lost 2 bases, and 7 bases lay between the germline ends.

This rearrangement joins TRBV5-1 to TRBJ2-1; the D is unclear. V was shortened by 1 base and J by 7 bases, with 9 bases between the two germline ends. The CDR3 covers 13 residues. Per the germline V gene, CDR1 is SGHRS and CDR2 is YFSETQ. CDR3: CASSLRVKNEQFF. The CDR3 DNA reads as TGCGCCAGCAGCTTGCGGGTAAAGAATGAGCAGTTCTTC.

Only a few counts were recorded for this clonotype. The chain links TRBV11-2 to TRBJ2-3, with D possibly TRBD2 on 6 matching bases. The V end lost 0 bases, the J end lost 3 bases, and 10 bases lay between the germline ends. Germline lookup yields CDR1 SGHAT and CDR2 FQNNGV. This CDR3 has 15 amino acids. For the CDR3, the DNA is TGTGCCAGCAGCTTAGAGGAAGGGAGGACAGATACGCAGTATTTT. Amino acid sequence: CASSLEEGRTDTQYF.